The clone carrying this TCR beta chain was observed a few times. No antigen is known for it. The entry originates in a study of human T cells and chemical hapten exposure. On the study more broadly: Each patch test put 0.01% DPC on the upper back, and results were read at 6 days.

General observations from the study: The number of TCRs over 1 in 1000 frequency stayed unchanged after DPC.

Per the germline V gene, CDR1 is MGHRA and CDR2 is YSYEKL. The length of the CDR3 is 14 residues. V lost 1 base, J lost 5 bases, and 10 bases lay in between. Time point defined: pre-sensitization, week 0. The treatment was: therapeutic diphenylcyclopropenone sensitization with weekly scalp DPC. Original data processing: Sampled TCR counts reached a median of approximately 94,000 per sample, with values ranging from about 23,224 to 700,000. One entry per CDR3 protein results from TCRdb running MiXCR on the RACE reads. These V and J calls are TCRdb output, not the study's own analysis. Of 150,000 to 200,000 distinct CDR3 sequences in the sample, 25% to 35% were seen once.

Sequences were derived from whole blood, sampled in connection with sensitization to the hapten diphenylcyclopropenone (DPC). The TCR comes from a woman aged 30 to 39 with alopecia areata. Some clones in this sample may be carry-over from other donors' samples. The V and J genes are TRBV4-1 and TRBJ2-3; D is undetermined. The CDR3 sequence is CASSQGPPGDTQYF. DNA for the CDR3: TGCGCCAGCAGCCAAGGACCGCCCGGAGATACGCAGTATTTT.